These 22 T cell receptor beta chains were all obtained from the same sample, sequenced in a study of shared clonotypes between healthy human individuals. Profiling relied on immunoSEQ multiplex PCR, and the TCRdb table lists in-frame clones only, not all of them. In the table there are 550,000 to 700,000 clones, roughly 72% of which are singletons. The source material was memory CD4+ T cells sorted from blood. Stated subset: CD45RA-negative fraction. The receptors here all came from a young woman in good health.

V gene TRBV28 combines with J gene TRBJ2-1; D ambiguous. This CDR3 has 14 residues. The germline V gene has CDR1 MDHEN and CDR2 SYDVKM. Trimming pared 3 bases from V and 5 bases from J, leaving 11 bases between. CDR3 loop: CASSFLWKDNEQFF. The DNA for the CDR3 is TGTGCCAGCAGTTTCCTCTGGAAGGACAATGAGCAGTTCTTC.

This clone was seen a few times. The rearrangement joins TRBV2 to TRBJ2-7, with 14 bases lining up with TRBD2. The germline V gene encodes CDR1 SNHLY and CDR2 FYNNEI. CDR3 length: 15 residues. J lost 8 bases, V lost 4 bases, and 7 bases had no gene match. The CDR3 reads CASSVGTSGSFQQYF. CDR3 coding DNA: TGTGCCAGCAGTGTCGGGACTAGCGGGAGCTTCCAGCAGTACTTC.

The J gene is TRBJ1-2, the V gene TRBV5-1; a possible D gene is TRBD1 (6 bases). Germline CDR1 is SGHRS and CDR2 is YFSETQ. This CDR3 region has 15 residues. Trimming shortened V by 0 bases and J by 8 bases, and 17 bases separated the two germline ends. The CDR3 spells CASSLVAGENLGYTF. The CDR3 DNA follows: TGCGCCAGCAGCTTGGTCGCAGGGGAGAATTTAGGCTACACCTTC.

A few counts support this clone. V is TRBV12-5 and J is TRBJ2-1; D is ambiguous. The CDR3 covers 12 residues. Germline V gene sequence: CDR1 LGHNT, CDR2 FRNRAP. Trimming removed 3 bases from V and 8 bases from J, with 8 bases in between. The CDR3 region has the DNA TGTGCTAGTGGTTTTGGCGTCGATGAGCAGTTCTTC. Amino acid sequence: CASGFGVDEQFF.

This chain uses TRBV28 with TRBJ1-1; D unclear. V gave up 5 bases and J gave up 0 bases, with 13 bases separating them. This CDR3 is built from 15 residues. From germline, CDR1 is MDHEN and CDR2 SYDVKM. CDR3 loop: CASSGLGRMNTEAFF. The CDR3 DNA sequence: TGTGCCAGCAGTGGCTTAGGGCGGATGAACACTGAAGCTTTCTTT.

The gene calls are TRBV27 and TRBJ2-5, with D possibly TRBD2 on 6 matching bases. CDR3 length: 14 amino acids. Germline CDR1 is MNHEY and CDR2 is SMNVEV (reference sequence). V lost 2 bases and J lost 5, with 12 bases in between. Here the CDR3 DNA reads TGTGCCAGCAGTTTAGGAGGGGCGCGCGAGACCCAGTACTTC. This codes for CASSLGGARETQYF.

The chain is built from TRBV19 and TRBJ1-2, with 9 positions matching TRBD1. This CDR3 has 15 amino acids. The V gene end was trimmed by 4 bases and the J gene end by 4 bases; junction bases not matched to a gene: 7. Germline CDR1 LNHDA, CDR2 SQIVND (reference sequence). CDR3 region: CASSTGTGRRYGYTF. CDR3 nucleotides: TGTGCCAGTAGTACCGGGACAGGGAGACGCTATGGCTACACCTTC.

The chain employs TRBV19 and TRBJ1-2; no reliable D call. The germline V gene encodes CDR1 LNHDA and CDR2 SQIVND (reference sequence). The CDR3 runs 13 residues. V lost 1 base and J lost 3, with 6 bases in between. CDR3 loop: CASSIATDYGYTF. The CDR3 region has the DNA TGTGCCAGTAGTATAGCAACAGACTATGGCTACACCTTC.

The CDR3 DNA follows: TGTGCCAGCAGCACCACCGGGACAGGGGGTGGCTACGAGCAGTACTTC. It encodes CASSTTGTGGGYEQYF. The chain links TRBV28 to TRBJ2-7; 11 bases are a match to TRBD1. J was trimmed by 3 bases and V by 6 bases; bases with no gene match: 10. The CDR3 runs to 16 residues. Germline loops: CDR1 MDHEN, CDR2 SYDVKM.

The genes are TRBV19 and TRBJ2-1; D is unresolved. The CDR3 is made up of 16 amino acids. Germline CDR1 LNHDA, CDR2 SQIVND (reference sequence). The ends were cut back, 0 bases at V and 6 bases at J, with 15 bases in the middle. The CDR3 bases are TGTGCCAGTAGTATAGATCGTTCCAGGCCCGTCAATGAGCAGTTCTTC. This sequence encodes CASSIDRSRPVNEQFF.

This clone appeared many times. CDR3 amino acids: CASSALVGRSTNEQFF. The CDR3 coding sequence is TGCGCCAGCAGCGCACTTGTTGGCCGATCGACCAATGAGCAGTTCTTC. The chain employs TRBV5-1 and TRBJ2-1; D unresolved. V gave up 4 bases and J gave up 6 bases, with 20 bases separating them. CDR3 length: 16 amino acids. Germline V gene lookup returns CDR1 SGHRS and CDR2 YFSETQ. The whole variable domain, remainder taken from reference TRBV5-1 and TRBJ2-1, is KAGVTQTPRYLIKTRGQQVTLSCSPISGHRSVSWYQQTPGQGLQFLFEYFSETQRNKGNFPGRFSGRQFSNSRSEMNVSTLELGDSALYLCASSALVGRSTNEQFFGPGTRLTVL.

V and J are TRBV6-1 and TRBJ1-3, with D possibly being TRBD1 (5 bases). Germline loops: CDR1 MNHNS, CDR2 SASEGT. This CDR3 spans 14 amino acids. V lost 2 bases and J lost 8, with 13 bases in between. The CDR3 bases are TGTGCCAGCAGTGAACCAGGGCGTACGGACACCATATATTTT. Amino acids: CASSEPGRTDTIYF.

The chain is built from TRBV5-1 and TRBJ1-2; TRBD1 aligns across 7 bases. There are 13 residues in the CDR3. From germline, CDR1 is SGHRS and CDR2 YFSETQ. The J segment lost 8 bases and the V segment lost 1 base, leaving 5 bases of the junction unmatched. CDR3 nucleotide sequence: TGCGCCAGCAGCTTGACAGGGGTAGGGGGCTACACCTTC. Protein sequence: CASSLTGVGGYTF.

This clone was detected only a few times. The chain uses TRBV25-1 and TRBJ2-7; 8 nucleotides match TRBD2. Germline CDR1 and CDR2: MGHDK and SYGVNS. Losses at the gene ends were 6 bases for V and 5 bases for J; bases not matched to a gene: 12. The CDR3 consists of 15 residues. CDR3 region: CASRASGSPTHEQYF. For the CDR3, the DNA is TGTGCCAGCAGGGCGAGCGGGAGCCCCACCCACGAGCAGTACTTC.

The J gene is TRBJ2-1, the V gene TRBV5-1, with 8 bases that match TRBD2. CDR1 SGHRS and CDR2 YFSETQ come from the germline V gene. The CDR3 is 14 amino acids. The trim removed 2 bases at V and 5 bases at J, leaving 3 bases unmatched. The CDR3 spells CASSFSGENNEQFF. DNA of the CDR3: TGCGCCAGCAGCTTTAGCGGGGAGAACAATGAGCAGTTCTTC.

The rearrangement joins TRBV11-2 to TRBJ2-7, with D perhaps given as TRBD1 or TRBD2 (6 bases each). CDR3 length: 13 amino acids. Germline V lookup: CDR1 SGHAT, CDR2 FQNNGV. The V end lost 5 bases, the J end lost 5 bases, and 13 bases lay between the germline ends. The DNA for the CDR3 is TGTGCCAGCAGCCCGGGGGCAGGCCACGAGCAGTACTTC. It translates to CASSPGAGHEQYF.

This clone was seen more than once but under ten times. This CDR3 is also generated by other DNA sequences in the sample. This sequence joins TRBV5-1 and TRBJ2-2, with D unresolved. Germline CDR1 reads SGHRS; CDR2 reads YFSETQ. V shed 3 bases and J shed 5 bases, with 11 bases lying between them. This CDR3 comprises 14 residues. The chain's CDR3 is CASSYGTETGELFF. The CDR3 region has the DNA TGCGCCAGCAGCTATGGTACCGAGACCGGGGAGCTGTTTTTT.

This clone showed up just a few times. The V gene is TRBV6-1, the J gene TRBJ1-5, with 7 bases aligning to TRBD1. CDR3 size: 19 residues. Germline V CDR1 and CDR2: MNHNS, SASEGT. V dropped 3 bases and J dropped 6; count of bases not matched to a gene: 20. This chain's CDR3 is CASSDFIGLEGAVSQPQHF. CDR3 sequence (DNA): TGTGCCAGCAGTGACTTCATTGGGTTGGAGGGGGCGGTCAGTCAGCCCCAGCATTTT.

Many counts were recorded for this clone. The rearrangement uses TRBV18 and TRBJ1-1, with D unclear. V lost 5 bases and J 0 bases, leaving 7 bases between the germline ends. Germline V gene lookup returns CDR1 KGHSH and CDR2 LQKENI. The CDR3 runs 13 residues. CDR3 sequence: CASSGGMNTEAFF. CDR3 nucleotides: TGTGCCAGCTCAGGAGGAATGAACACTGAAGCTTTCTTT. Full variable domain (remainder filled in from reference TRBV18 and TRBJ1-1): NAGVMQNPRHLVRRRGQEARLRCSPMKGHSHVYWYRQLPEEGLKFMVYLQKENIIDESGMPKERFSAEFPKEGPSILRIQQVVRGDSAAYFCASSGGMNTEAFFGQGTRLTVV.

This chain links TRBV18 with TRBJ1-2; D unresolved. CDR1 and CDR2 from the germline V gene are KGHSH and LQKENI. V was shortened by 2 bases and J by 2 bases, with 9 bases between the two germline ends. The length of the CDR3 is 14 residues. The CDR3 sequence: CASSPEGLNYGYTF. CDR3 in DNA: TGTGCCAGCTCACCAGAAGGGCTGAACTATGGCTACACCTTC.

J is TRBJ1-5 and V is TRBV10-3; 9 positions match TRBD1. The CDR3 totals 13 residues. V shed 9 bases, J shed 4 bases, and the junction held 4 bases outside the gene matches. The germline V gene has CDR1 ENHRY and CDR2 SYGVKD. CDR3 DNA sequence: TGTGCCATTGGGGGACAGGGAAATCAGCCCCAGCATTTT. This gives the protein CAIGGQGNQPQHF.

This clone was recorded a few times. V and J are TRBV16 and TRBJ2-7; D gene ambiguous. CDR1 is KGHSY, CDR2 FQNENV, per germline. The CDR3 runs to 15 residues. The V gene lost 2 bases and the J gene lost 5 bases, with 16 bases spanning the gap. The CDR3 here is CASSQITLGTNEQYF. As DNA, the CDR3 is TGTGCCAGCAGCCAAATAACTCTAGGAACAAACGAGCAGTACTTC.